The 14 T cell receptor beta chains in this list originate from one sample, sequenced in a study of blood T cell repertoires in COVID-19. Method: immunoSEQ multiplex PCR; TCRdb's copy keeps in-frame clones and lacks some. The repertoire consists of roughly 300,000 clones, with more than 75% occurring once and the leading ten covering 6.5% to 9.5%. Specimen: peripheral blood. The receptors were gathered from a woman between 45 and 65 years old who had recovered from COVID-19.

The V call is TRBV2, the J call TRBJ2-1, with TRBD2 as a possible D gene (5 bases). CDR3 size: 15 residues. Per the germline V gene, CDR1 is SNHLY and CDR2 is FYNNEI. V lost 7 bases and J lost 1, with 14 bases in between. DNA for the CDR3: TGTGCCAGCATGGACTCGACGGGGTCCTACAATGAGCAGTTCTTC. Its protein product is CASMDSTGSYNEQFF.

This clone was seen more than once but under ten times. V is TRBV10-3 and J is TRBJ2-1; 9 bases are shared with TRBD1. The CDR3 loop spans 14 amino acids. With 8 bases clipped from V and 9 bases from J, the junction kept 11 bases outside the gene matches. Per the germline V gene, CDR1 is ENHRY and CDR2 is SYGVKD. The CDR3 DNA sequence: TGTGCCATCGGAGCCGGGACAGGGTCCGGTGAGCAGTTCTTC. Translating gives CAIGAGTGSGEQFF.

This clone has just one count. The genes are TRBV7-6 and TRBJ1-1; D remains unclear. The length of the CDR3 is 13 residues. The V end lost 4 bases, the J end lost 0 bases, and 6 bases lay between the germline ends. Germline assignment: CDR1 SGHVS and CDR2 FNYEAQ. The CDR3 sequence: CASSSNMNTEAFF. CDR3 nucleotide sequence: TGTGCCAGCAGCTCCAACATGAACACTGAAGCTTTCTTT.

Only one count was recorded for this clone. The rearrangement uses TRBV28 and TRBJ2-5, with D possibly matching TRBD1 (6 bases). Germline loops: CDR1 MDHEN, CDR2 SYDVKM. Trimming pared 3 bases from V and 3 bases from J, leaving 14 bases between. The CDR3 loop spans 15 amino acids. CDR3 coding DNA: TGTGCCAGCAGTTTCACCCAGGGGAACAAAGAGACCCAGTACTTC. This gives the protein CASSFTQGNKETQYF.

The V gene is TRBV7-8, the J gene TRBJ1-2, with D possibly TRBD1 on 6 matching bases. The germline V gene has CDR1 SGHVS and CDR2 FQNEAQ. This CDR3 comprises 15 residues. V was trimmed by 3 bases and J by 0 bases, leaving 11 bases between them. CDR3 in amino acids: CASSLTGVANYGYTF. DNA of the CDR3: TGTGCCAGCAGCTTGACAGGCGTCGCTAACTATGGCTACACCTTC.

The chain couples TRBV4-3 to TRBJ2-7; D remains ambiguous. The CDR3 loop spans 14 amino acids. Germline V gene data show CDR1 as LGHNA and CDR2 as YSLEER. V gave up 4 bases and J gave up 1 base, with 11 bases separating them. CDR3 protein: CASSPRLLSYEQYF. The CDR3 nucleotides read TGCGCCAGCAGCCCTAGACTCCTTTCCTACGAGCAGTACTTC.

This clone was detected once. The rearrangement joins TRBV19 to TRBJ2-1; D may be TRBD2 (5 bases). The CDR3 has 15 amino acids. V lost 7 bases and J lost 4, with 17 bases in between. The germline CDR1 and CDR2 sequences are LNHDA and SQIVND (reference sequence). CDR3 region: CASTRGKSGYNEQFF. The CDR3, as DNA: TGTGCCAGTACACGGGGAAAATCGGGGTACAATGAGCAGTTCTTC.

The V gene is TRBV28, the J gene TRBJ2-1; 7 bases match TRBD1. J was trimmed by 8 bases and V by 7 bases; bases with no gene match: 11. From germline, CDR1 is MDHEN and CDR2 SYDVKM. The length of the CDR3 is 14 residues. The chain's CDR3 is CASNKVTGLDEQFF. The CDR3 DNA reads TGTGCCAGCAATAAGGTGACAGGGCTCGATGAGCAGTTCTTC.

Only one count was recorded for this clone. The chain's CDR3 is CASSVAGGSWDEQFF. CDR3 in DNA: TGTGCCAGCAGCGTGGCGGGAGGGTCCTGGGATGAGCAGTTCTTC. The chain joins TRBV9 to TRBJ2-1, with 9 bases aligning to TRBD2. The CDR3 is 15 amino acids. V shed 2 bases, J shed 8 bases, and the junction held 8 bases outside the gene matches. Germline V lookup: CDR1 SGDLS, CDR2 YYNGEE.

A single count supports this clone. The rearrangement links TRBV24-1 to TRBJ2-1; no reliable D call. This CDR3 region has 14 residues. Trimming shortened V by 4 bases and J by 0 bases, and 6 bases separated the two germline ends. Germline CDR1 is KGHDR and CDR2 is SFDVKD. CDR3 protein: CATSDRYSYNEQFF. DNA for the CDR3: TGTGCCACCAGTGACAGATACTCCTACAATGAGCAGTTCTTC.

The chain links TRBV4-3 to TRBJ1-5, with D maybe TRBD1 (6 bases). The CDR3 runs to 13 residues. V shed 3 bases and J shed 8 bases, with 11 bases lying between them. CDR1 LGHNA and CDR2 YSLEER come from the germline V gene. The CDR3 protein is CASSHGGREPQHF. The DNA of the CDR3 is TGCGCCAGCAGCCATGGGGGCCGGGAGCCCCAGCATTTT.

The chain links TRBV7-2 to TRBJ2-7, with a possible D match to TRBD1 (6 bases). The CDR3 has 15 residues. Looked up from germline, CDR1 is SGHTA and CDR2 is FQGNSA. Trimming stripped 0 bases from V and 2 bases from J, with 11 bases between. DNA for the CDR3: TGTGCCAGCAGCTTAGCGCTAGGACAGACCTACGAGCAGTACTTC. As protein: CASSLALGQTYEQYF.

V gene TRBV4-1 combines with J gene TRBJ2-3; D is undetermined. The length of the CDR3 is 13 residues. Germline CDR1 reads MGHRA; CDR2 reads YSYEKL. The V end lost 0 bases, the J end lost 9 bases, and 10 bases lay between the germline ends. The CDR3 loop reads CASSQDRGVTQYF. DNA of the CDR3: TGCGCCAGCAGCCAAGATCGCGGCGTCACGCAGTATTTT.

This rearrangement joins TRBV2 to TRBJ1-2, with TRBD1 as a possible D gene (5 bases). There are 14 residues in the CDR3. Trimming took 6 bases from V and 4 from J, leaving 15 bases between them. Germline V CDR1 and CDR2: SNHLY, FYNNEI. CDR3 bases: TGTGCCAGCAGCGCAGGGCTAGGAAGCTATGGCTACACCTTC. Its protein product is CASSAGLGSYGYTF.